These 22 T cell receptor beta chains were all obtained from the same sample, sequenced in a study of blood T cell repertoires in COVID-19. The assay was immunoSEQ multiplex PCR, and TCRdb's table has in-frame clones only and misses some. The table has tens of thousands of clones, around 74% seen once. Specimen: peripheral blood. The receptor source for this set is a man between 65 and 79 years old with acute or convalescent COVID-19.

This clone has just one count. The rearrangement uses TRBV18 and TRBJ1-3; D gene ambiguous. Trimming took off 2 bases at V and 3 bases at J, with 11 bases between the two ends. The germline CDR1 and CDR2 sequences are KGHSH and LQKENI. The CDR3 extends over 15 amino acids. In DNA form, the CDR3 reads TGTGCCAGCTCACCATGGGTCGGAGGTGGAAACACCATATATTTT. This encodes CASSPWVGGGNTIYF.

The chain couples TRBV14 to TRBJ1-2, with 7 bases that match TRBD1. After removal of 4 bases from V and 2 bases from J, the junction contained 10 bases not matched to a gene. CDR3 size: 16 residues. From germline, CDR1 is SGHDN and CDR2 FVKESK. The CDR3 DNA sequence: TGTGCCAGCAGCCGACACACCGACAGGGACAACTATGGCTACACCTTC. This sequence encodes CASSRHTDRDNYGYTF.

The chain recombines TRBV7-6 with TRBJ2-5, with 11 nucleotides matching TRBD1. The CDR3 is 15 amino acids. The germline CDR1 and CDR2 sequences are SGHVS and FNYEAQ. Trimming at V came to 2 bases and at J to 5 bases, leaving 4 bases not matched to a gene. CDR3 sequence: CASSLIGTGGETQYF. CDR3 bases: TGTGCCAGCAGCTTAATAGGGACAGGGGGGGAGACCCAGTACTTC.

This chain connects TRBV6-6 to TRBJ1-4; possible D gene TRBD1, 6 bases. CDR1 is MNHNY, CDR2 SVGAGI, per germline (reference sequence). The length of the CDR3 is 14 residues. The V gene lost 6 bases and the J gene lost 3 bases, with 11 bases spanning the gap. The CDR3 DNA reads TGTGCCAGCAGATCACAGGGAGCTAATGAAAAACTGTTTTTT. Encoded protein: CASRSQGANEKLFF.

The V call is TRBV3-1 (or the pseudogene TRBV3-2), the J call TRBJ2-1; possible D gene TRBD2, 5 bases. Germline CDR1 is LGHDT and CDR2 is YNNKEL (reference sequence). Trimming removed 4 bases from V and 0 bases from J, with 7 bases in between. This CDR3 comprises 14 residues. The CDR3 DNA reads as TGTGCCAGCAGCCGCACTAGCTCCTACAATGAGCAGTTCTTC. This sequence encodes CASSRTSSYNEQFF.

This clone was seen only a few times. CDR3 region: CASSLSDSQRETQYF. The CDR3 DNA follows: TGCGCCAGCAGCTTGTCGGACTCCCAGAGGGAGACCCAGTACTTC. The chain couples TRBV5-1 to TRBJ2-5, with D tentatively TRBD2 (5 bases). The germline V gene has CDR1 SGHRS and CDR2 YFSETQ. The CDR3 runs 15 residues. Trimming left V 1 base short and J 5 bases short, with 15 bases between.

The CDR3 bases are TGTGCCAGCAGTTTAATGGGGGGGTTCAGCAATCAGCCCCAGCATTTT. This encodes CASSLMGGFSNQPQHF. V is TRBV27 and J is TRBJ1-5, with a possible D match to TRBD1 (5 bases). Germline loops: CDR1 MNHEY, CDR2 SMNVEV (reference sequence). The CDR3 extends over 16 amino acids. The ends were cut back, 2 bases at V and 1 base at J, with 12 bases in the middle.

This rearrangement joins TRBV12-3 or TRBV12-4 to TRBJ1-1, with TRBD1 identical over 7 bases. Trimming took 6 bases from V and 8 from J; bases not matched to a gene: 6. The CDR3 is 12 residues long. The CDR3 nucleotides are TGTGCCAGCAGACGTGGACAGGAAGAAGCTTTCTTT. The encoded protein is CASRRGQEEAFF.

The CDR3 bases are TGTGCCAGCAGTCCTGCGCAGGGCAGTCAGCCCCAGCATTTT. Translating gives CASSPAQGSQPQHF. The rearrangement joins TRBV2 to TRBJ1-5; possibly TRBD1 for D (5 bases). This CDR3 is 14 amino acids long. V was trimmed by 5 bases and J by 6 bases, leaving 14 bases between them. CDR1 is SNHLY and CDR2 is FYNNEI in the germline V gene.

The chain has TRBV7-9 and TRBJ2-7; D may be TRBD2 (5 bases). Trimming left V 5 bases short and J 4 bases short, with 15 bases between. Germline V gives CDR1 SEHNR, CDR2 FQNEAQ (reference sequence). This CDR3 spans 14 amino acids. This CDR3 reads CASSLPVGVYEQYF. The CDR3 DNA sequence: TGTGCCAGCAGCCTACCTGTCGGGGTTTACGAGCAGTACTTC.

The chain recombines TRBV7-9 with TRBJ2-1, with 9 bases lining up with TRBD2. This CDR3 is 15 amino acids long. CDR1 is SEHNR, CDR2 FQNEAQ, per germline (reference sequence). V lost 3 bases to trimming and J lost 0 bases; unmatched junction nucleotides: 0. CDR3 residues: CASSFSGSSYNEQFF. The DNA for the CDR3 is TGTGCCAGCAGCTTTAGCGGGAGCTCCTACAATGAGCAGTTCTTC.

This clone appeared many times. The chain links TRBV10-3 to TRBJ2-3, with 12 bases aligning to TRBD2. Trimming at V came to 4 bases and at J to 3 bases, leaving 2 bases not matched to a gene. The CDR3 runs to 15 residues. CDR1 ENHRY and CDR2 SYGVKD come from the germline V gene. The CDR3 loop reads CAISVGTSGTDTQYF. The CDR3 DNA reads as TGTGCCATCAGTGTGGGGACTAGCGGGACAGATACGCAGTATTTT.

V and J are TRBV15 and TRBJ2-1, with 10 bases matching TRBD2. Germline CDR1 LNHNV, CDR2 YYDKDF (reference sequence). V shed 3 bases, J shed 7 bases, and the junction held 15 bases outside the gene matches. The CDR3 sequence is 18 residues long. CDR3 in DNA: TGTGCCACCAGCAGGACCCAGATAGGACTAGCGGCCGAAAATGAGCAGTTCTTC. Its translation: CATSRTQIGLAAENEQFF.

The chain employs TRBV29-1 and TRBJ2-7; D possibly corresponds to TRBD1 (6 bases). Germline V gives CDR1 SQVTM, CDR2 ANQGSEA. V dropped 3 bases and J dropped 0 bases, with 6 bases sitting between them. The CDR3 is 12 amino acids. CDR3 region: CSVEGASYEQYF. CDR3 in DNA: TGCAGCGTTGAGGGGGCCTCCTACGAGCAGTACTTC.

This chain joins TRBV6-2 or TRBV6-3 and TRBJ2-7, with 8 bases that match TRBD1. The germline CDR1 and CDR2 sequences are MNHEY and SVGEGT. The ends lost 0 bases at V and 5 bases at J; junction bases unmatched: 6. This CDR3 region has 15 residues. CDR3: CASSYSWDRRDEQYF. Here the CDR3 DNA reads TGTGCCAGCAGTTACTCGTGGGACAGGAGAGACGAGCAGTACTTC.

The rearrangement uses TRBV7-2 and TRBJ1-2; 9 bases align to TRBD1. Germline V gene sequence: CDR1 SGHTA, CDR2 FQGNSA. V lost 2 bases and J lost 8; bases outside the gene matches: 6. The CDR3 runs to 14 residues. The CDR3 DNA is TGTGCCAGCAGCTTACCCGCGACAGGGGGAGGCTACACCTTC. It translates to CASSLPATGGGYTF.

DNA of the CDR3: TGTGCCAGCAGTGAGGAGGGAACGGGCAATCAGCCCCAGCATTTT. The encoded protein is CASSEEGTGNQPQHF. This chain uses TRBV2 with TRBJ1-5, with D unresolved. The CDR3 contains 15 residues. Germline CDR1 is SNHLY and CDR2 is FYNNEI. Trimming took off 3 bases at V and 2 bases at J, with 11 bases between the two ends.

V usage is TRBV28 and J usage is TRBJ1-6, with D possibly matching TRBD1 (5 bases). The CDR3 is made up of 17 amino acids. Germline V lookup: CDR1 MDHEN, CDR2 SYDVKM. Trimming stripped 3 bases from V and 8 bases from J, with 20 bases between. CDR3 in amino acids: CASSLSSGRPSDSPLHF. The CDR3 nucleotides are TGTGCCAGCAGTTTGTCTTCAGGGAGGCCCTCAGATTCACCCCTCCACTTT.

This sequence joins TRBV11-3 and TRBJ2-7; D perhaps matches TRBD2 (6 bases). From germline, CDR1 is SGHNT and CDR2 YENEEA. V lost 1 base and J 6 bases, leaving 13 bases between the germline ends. CDR3 length equals 14 residues. CDR3 residues: CASSLVGGISEQYF. DNA of the CDR3: TGTGCCAGCAGCTTAGTTGGCGGGATTAGCGAGCAGTACTTC.

This clone was seen a few times. This chain connects TRBV28 to TRBJ1-6; 8 nucleotides agree with TRBD1. Germline V lookup: CDR1 MDHEN, CDR2 SYDVKM. J was trimmed by 8 bases and V by 7 bases; bases with no gene match: 13. This CDR3 is built from 16 residues. CDR3 sequence: CASNLQGATRDSPLHF. The CDR3 nucleotides are TGTGCCAGCAATCTCCAGGGGGCCACTAGGGATTCACCCCTCCACTTT.

This rearrangement joins TRBV6-5 to TRBJ2-1; 7 bases match TRBD2. The CDR3 loop spans 15 amino acids. CDR1 is MNHEY and CDR2 is SVGAGI in the germline V gene. Trimming took 4 bases from V and 8 from J; bases not matched to a gene: 11. CDR3 sequence: CASSSSGPEWDEQFF. In nucleotides, the CDR3 is TGTGCCAGCAGTTCTAGCGGACCAGAGTGGGATGAGCAGTTCTTC.

The chain is built from TRBV19 and TRBJ2-1; D remains ambiguous. There are 14 residues in the CDR3. Germline lookup yields CDR1 LNHDA and CDR2 SQIVND (reference sequence). The V gene lost 0 bases and the J gene lost 5 bases, with 8 bases spanning the gap. The CDR3 reads CASSIENANNEQFF. The CDR3, as DNA: TGTGCCAGTAGTATAGAAAACGCTAACAATGAGCAGTTCTTC. Full variable domain (remainder filled in from reference TRBV19 and TRBJ2-1): DGGITQSPKYLFRKEGQNVTLSCEQNLNHDAMYWYRQDPGQGLRLIYYSQIVNDFQKGDIAEGYSVSREKKESFPLTVTSAQKNPTAFYLCASSIENANNEQFFGPGTRLTVL.